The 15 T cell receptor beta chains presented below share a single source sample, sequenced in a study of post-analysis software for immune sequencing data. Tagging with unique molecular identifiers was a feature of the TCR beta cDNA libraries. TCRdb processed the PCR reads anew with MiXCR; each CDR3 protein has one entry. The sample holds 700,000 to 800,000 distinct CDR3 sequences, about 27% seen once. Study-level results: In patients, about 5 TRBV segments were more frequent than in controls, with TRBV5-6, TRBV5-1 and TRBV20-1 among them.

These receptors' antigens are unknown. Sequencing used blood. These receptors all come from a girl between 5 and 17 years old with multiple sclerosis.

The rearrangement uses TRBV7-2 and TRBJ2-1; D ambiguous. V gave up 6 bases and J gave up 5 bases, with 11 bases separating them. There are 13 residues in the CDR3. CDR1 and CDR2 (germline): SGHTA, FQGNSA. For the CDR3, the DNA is TGTGCCAGCAGTCAGTCGACGAACAATGAGCAGTTCTTC. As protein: CASSQSTNNEQFF.

This CDR3 is CSAGLQGSSYEQYF. DNA for the CDR3: TGCAGTGCTGGGCTACAGGGATCCTCCTACGAGCAGTACTTC. The chain recombines TRBV20-1 with TRBJ2-7; a possible D gene is TRBD1 (6 bases). The CDR3 is 14 residues long. The V gene's germline CDR1 is DFQATT and CDR2 SNEGSKA (reference sequence). Trimming took off 5 bases at V and 0 bases at J, with 14 bases between the two ends.

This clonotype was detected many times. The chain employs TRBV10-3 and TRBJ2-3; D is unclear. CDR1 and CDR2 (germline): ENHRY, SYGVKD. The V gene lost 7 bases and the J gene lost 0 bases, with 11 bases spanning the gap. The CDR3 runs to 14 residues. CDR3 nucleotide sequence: TGTGCCATCACCCCAGGTCCTAGCACAGATACGCAGTATTTT. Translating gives CAITPGPSTDTQYF.

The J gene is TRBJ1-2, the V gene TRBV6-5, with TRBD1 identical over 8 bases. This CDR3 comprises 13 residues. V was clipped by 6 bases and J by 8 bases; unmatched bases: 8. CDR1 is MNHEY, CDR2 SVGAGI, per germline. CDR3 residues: CASSRDRGRGYTF. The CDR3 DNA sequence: TGTGCCAGCAGCCGAGACAGGGGTAGGGGCTACACCTTC.

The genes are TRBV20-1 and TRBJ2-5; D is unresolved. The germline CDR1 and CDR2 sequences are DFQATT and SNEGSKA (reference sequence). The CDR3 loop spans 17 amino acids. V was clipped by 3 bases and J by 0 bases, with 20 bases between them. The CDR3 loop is CSASPFDTARHQETQYF. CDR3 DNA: TGCAGTGCTAGCCCCTTCGACACGGCCAGGCACCAAGAGACCCAGTACTTC.

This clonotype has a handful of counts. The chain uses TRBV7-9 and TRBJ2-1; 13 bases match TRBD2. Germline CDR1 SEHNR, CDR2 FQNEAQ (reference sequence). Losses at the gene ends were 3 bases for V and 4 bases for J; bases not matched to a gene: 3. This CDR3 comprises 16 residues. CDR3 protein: CASSLTSGRIYNEQFF. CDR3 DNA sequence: TGTGCCAGCAGCTTGACTAGCGGGAGGATATACAATGAGCAGTTCTTC.

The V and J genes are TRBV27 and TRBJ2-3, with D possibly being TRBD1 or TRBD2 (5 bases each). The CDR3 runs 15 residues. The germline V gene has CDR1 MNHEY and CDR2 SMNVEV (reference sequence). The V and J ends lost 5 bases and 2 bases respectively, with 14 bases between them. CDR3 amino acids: CASSPSGTLTDTQYF. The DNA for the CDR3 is TGTGCCAGCAGTCCTTCCGGGACCCTCACAGATACGCAGTATTTT.

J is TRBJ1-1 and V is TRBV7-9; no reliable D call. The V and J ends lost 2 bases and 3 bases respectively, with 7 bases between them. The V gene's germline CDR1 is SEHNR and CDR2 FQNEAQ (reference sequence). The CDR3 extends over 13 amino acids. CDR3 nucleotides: TGTGCCAGCAGCTTAACAACAGACACTGAAGCTTTCTTT. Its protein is CASSLTTDTEAFF.

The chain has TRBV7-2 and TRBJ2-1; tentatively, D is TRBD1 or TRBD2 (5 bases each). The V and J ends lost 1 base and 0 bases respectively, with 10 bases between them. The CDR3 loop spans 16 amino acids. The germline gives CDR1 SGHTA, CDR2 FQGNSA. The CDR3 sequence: CASSLDAGSSYNEQFF. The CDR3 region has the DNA TGTGCCAGCAGCTTAGATGCAGGGAGCTCCTACAATGAGCAGTTCTTC. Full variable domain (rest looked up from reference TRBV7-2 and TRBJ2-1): GAGVSQSPSNKVTEKGKDVELRCDPISGHTALYWYRQSLGQGLEFLIYFQGNSAPDKSGLPSDRFSAERTGGSVSTLTIQRTQQEDSAVYLCASSLDAGSSYNEQFFGPGTRLTVL.

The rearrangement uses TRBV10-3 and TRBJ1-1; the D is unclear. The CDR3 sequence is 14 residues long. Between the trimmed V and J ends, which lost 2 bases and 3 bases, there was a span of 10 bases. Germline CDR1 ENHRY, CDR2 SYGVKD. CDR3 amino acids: CAISETTEYTEAFF. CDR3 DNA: TGTGCCATCAGTGAGACTACAGAATACACTGAAGCTTTCTTT.

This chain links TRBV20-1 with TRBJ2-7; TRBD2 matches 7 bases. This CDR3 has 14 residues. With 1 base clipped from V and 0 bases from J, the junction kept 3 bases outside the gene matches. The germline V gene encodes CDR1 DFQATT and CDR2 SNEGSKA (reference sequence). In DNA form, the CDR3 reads TGCAGTGCTAGAGCCCCTAGCGGCTCCTACGAGCAGTACTTC. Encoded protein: CSARAPSGSYEQYF.

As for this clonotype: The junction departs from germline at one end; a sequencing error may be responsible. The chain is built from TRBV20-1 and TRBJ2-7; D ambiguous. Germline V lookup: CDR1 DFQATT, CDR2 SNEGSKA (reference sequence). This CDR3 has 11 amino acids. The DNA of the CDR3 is TGCAGTGCTAGTCACGGCTACGGGCAGTACTTC. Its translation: CSASHGYGQYF.

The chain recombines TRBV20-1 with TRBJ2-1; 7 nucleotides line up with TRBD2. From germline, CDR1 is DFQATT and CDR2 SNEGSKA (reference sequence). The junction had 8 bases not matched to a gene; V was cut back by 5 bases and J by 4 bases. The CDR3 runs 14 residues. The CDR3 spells CSAPAASGYNEQFF. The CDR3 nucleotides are TGCAGTGCTCCCGCGGCTAGCGGATACAATGAGCAGTTCTTC.

CDR3 sequence (DNA): TGCGCCAGCAGCTGGGACAGGGACTACGAGCAGTACTTC. Translating gives CASSWDRDYEQYF. This chain links TRBV5-1 with TRBJ2-4; 9 bases are a match to TRBD1. The J call is doubtful: the DNA matches TRBJ2-7 better. Germline V gives CDR1 SGHRS, CDR2 YFSETQ. CDR3 size: 13 residues.

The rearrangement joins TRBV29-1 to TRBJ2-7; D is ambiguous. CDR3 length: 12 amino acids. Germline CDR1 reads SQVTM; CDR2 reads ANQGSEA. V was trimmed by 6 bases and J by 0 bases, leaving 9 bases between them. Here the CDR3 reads CSVVLLSYEQYF. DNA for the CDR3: TGCAGCGTCGTACTCCTCTCCTACGAGCAGTACTTC.